These 2 T cell receptor beta chains were all obtained from the same sample, sequenced in a study of shared clonotypes between healthy human individuals. Clones were read by immunoSEQ multiplex PCR, and TCRdb kept only the in-frame ones, dropping some. The repertoire consists of 2 million to 2.5 million clones, with under 95% occurring once and the leading ten covering about 0.41%. What was sequenced was naive CD4+ T cells from PBMCs. Stated subset: CD45RA+ positively selected. The receptors here all came from a man aged 18 to 29 in good health. Some clones in this sample may be carry-over from other donors' samples.

The chain combines TRBV11-2 with TRBJ2-3; TRBD2 matches 9 bases. Germline V gene lookup returns CDR1 SGHAT and CDR2 FQNNGV. Germline trimming cut 1 base from V and 6 bases from J; bases unmatched to any gene: 2. The CDR3 sequence is 14 residues long. The CDR3 protein is CASSLVSGSDTQYF. DNA for the CDR3: TGTGCCAGCAGCTTAGTTAGCGGGAGCGATACGCAGTATTTT. Full variable domain (missing parts from reference TRBV11-2 and TRBJ2-3): EAGVAQSPRYKIIEKRQSVAFWCNPISGHATLYWYQQILGQGPKLLIQFQNNGVVDDSQLPKDRFSAERLKGVDSTLKIQPAKLEDSAVYLCASSLVSGSDTQYFGPGTRLTVL.

The J gene is TRBJ2-7, the V gene TRBV7-2, with D possibly matching TRBD2 (6 bases). The CDR3 is 15 amino acids. V dropped 6 bases and J dropped 3 bases, with 18 bases sitting between them. Per germline, CDR1 SGHTA and CDR2 FQGNSA. CDR3 DNA: TGTGCCAGCAGAGGAGAAGGCGGGAAATACTACGAGCAGTACTTC. It is translated as CASRGEGGKYYEQYF.